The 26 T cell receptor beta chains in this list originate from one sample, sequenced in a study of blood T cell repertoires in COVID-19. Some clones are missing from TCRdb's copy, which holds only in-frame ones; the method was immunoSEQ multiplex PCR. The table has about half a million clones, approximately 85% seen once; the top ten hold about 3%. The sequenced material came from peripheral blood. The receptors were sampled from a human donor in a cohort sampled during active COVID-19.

CDR3 in amino acids: CASSPDREGYEQYF. CDR3 nucleotides: TGTGCCAGCAGTCCGGACAGGGAAGGATACGAGCAGTACTTC. The chain joins TRBV27 to TRBJ2-7; 8 bases are a match to TRBD1. Per the germline V gene, CDR1 is MNHEY and CDR2 is SMNVEV (reference sequence). The CDR3 is 14 amino acids. V gave up 5 bases and J gave up 4 bases; unmatched junction bases: 7.

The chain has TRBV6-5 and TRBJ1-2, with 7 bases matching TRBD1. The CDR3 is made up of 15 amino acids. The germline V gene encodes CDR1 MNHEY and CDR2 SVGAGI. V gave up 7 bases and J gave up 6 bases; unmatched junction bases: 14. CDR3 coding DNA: TGTGCCAGCACCTCCAGGGGGAAATTTAGCGATGGCTACACCTTC. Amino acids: CASTSRGKFSDGYTF.

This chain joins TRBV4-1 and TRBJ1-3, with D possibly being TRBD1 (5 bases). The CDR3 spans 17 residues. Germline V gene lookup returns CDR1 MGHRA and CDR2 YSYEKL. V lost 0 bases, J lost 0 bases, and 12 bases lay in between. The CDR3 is CASSQEGTWHSGNTIYF. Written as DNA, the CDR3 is TGCGCCAGCAGCCAAGAGGGGACTTGGCACTCTGGAAACACCATATATTTT.

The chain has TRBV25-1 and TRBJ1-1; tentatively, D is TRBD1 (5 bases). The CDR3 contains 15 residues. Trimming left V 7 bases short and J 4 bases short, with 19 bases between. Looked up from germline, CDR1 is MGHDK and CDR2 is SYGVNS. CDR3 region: CASTPSGGEVTEAFF. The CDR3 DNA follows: TGTGCCAGCACCCCCTCAGGAGGGGAGGTCACTGAAGCTTTCTTT.

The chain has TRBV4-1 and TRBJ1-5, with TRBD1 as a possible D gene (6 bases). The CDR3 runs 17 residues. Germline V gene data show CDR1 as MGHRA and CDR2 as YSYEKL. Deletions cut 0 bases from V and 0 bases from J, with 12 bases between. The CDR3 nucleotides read TGCGCCAGCAGCCAAGACAGGGGAGATCGTAGCAATCAGCCCCAGCATTTT. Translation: CASSQDRGDRSNQPQHF.

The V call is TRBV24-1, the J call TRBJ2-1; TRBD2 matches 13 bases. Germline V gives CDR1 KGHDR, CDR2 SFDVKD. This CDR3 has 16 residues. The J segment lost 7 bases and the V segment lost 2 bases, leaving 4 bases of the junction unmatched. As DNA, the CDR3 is TGTGCCACCAGTGATTCTAGACTAGCGGGGGGAAATGAGCAGTTCTTC. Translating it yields CATSDSRLAGGNEQFF.

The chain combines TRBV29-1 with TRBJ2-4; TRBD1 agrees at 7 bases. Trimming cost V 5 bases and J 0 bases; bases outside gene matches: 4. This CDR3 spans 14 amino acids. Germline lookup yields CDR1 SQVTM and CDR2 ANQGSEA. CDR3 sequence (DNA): TGCAGCGTTAAGGGACAGCTAGCCAAAAACATTCAGTACTTC. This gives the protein CSVKGQLAKNIQYF.

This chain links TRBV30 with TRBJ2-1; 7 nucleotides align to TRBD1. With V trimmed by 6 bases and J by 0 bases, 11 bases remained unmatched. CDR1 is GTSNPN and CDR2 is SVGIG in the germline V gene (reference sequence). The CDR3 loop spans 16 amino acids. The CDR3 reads CACPGTVQSSYNEQFF. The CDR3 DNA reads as TGTGCCTGCCCCGGGACAGTTCAGAGCTCCTACAATGAGCAGTTCTTC.

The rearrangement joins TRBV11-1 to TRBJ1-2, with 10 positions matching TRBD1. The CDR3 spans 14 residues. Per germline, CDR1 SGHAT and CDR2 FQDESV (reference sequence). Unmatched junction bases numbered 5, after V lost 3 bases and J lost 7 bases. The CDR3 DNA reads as TGTGCCAGCAGCTTCTCCGGGGACAGGGGTGGCTACACCTTC. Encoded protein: CASSFSGDRGGYTF.

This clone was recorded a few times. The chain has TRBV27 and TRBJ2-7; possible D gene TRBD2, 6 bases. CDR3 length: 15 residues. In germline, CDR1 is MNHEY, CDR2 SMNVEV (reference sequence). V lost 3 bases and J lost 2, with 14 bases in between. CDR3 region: CASSFSGSLPYEQYF. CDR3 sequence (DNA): TGTGCCAGCAGTTTCTCCGGGAGCCTTCCCTACGAGCAGTACTTC.

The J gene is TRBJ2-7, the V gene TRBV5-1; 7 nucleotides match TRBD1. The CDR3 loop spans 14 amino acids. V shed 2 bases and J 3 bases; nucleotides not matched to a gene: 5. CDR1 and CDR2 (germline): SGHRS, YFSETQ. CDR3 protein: CASSFGQVDYEQYF. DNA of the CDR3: TGCGCCAGCAGCTTCGGACAGGTAGACTACGAGCAGTACTTC.

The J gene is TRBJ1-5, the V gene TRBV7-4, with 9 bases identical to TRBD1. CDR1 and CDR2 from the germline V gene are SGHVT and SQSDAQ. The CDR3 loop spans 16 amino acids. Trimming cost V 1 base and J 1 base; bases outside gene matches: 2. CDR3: CASSLEGTGSNQPQHF. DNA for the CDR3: TGTGCCAGCAGCTTAGAAGGGACAGGGAGCAATCAGCCCCAGCATTTT.

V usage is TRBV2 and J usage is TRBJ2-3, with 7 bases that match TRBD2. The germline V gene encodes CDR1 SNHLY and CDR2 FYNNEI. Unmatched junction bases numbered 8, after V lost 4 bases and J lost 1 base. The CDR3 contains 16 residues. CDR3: CASSGISGGRTDTQYF. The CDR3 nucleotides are TGTGCCAGCAGTGGGATTTCGGGAGGCCGCACAGATACGCAGTATTTT.

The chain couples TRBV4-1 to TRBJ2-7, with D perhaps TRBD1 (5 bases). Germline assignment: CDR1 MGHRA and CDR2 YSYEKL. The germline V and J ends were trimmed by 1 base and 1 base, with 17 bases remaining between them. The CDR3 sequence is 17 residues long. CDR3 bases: TGCGCCAGCAGCCAAGTCGCCCCCAGGGAAGGGTCCTACGAGCAGTACTTC. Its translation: CASSQVAPREGSYEQYF.

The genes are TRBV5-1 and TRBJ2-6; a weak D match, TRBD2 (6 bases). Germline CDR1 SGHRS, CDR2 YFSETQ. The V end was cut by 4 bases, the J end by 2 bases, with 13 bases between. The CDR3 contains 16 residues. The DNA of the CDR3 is TGCGCCAGCAGCCCGGGAGCTCTGGCTGGGGCCAACGTCCTGACTTTC. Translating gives CASSPGALAGANVLTF. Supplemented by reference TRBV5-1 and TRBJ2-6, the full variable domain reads KAGVTQTPRYLIKTRGQQVTLSCSPISGHRSVSWYQQTPGQGLQFLFEYFSETQRNKGNFPGRFSGRQFSNSRSEMNVSTLELGDSALYLCASSPGALAGANVLTFGAGSRLTVL.

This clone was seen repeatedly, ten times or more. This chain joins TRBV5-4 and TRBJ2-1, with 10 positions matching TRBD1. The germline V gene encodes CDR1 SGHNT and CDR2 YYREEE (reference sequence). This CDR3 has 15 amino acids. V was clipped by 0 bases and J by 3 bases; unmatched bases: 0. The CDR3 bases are TGTGCCAGCAGCTTGGGGACAGGGGGCTACAATGAGCAGTTCTTC. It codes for CASSLGTGGYNEQFF.

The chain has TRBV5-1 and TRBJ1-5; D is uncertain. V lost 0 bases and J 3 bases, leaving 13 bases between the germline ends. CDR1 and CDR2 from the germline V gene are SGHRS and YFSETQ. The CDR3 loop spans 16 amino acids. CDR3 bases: TGCGCCAGCAGCTTGGGAACTTCGGGTAACAATCAGCCCCAGCATTTT. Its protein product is CASSLGTSGNNQPQHF.

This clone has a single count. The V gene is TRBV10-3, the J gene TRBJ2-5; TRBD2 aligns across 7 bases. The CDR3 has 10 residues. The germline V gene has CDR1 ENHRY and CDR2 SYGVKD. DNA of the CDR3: TGTGCAGCGGGAATGGAGACCCAGTACTTC. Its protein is CAAGMETQYF.

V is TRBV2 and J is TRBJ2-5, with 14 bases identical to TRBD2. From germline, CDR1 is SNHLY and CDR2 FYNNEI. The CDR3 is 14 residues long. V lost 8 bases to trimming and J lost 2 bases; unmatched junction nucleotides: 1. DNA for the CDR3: TGTGCCAGCGGACTAGCGGGAGGTCAAGAGACCCAGTACTTC. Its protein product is CASGLAGGQETQYF.

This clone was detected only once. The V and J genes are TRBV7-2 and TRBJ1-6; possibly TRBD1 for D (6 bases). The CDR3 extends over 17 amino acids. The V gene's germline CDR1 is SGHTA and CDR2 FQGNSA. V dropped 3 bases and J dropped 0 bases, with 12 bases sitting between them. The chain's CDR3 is CASSFRTVGSYNSPLHF. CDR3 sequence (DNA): TGTGCCAGCAGCTTTCGGACAGTAGGCTCCTATAATTCACCCCTCCACTTT.

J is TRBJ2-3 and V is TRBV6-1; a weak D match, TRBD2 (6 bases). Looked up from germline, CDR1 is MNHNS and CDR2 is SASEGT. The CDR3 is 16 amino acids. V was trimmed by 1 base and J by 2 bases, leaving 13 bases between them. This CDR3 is CASSEGAGPATDTQYF. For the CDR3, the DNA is TGTGCCAGCAGTGAAGGGGCGGGACCAGCCACAGATACGCAGTATTTT.

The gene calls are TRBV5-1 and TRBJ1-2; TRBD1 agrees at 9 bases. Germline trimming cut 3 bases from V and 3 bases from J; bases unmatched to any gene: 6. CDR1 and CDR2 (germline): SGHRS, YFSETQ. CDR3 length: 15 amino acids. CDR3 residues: CASSSEQGADYGYTF. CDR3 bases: TGCGCCAGCAGCTCGGAACAGGGGGCTGACTATGGCTACACCTTC.

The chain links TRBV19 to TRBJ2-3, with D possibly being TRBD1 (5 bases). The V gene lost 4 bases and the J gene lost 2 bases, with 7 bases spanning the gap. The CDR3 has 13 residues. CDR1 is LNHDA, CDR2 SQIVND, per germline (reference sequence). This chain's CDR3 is CASSRGNTDTQYF. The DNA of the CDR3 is TGTGCCAGTAGTAGGGGCAACACAGATACGCAGTATTTT.

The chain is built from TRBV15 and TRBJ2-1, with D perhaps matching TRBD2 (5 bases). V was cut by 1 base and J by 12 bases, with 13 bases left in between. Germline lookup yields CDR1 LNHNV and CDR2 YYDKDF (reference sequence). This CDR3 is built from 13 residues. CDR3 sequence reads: CATSRGGIWGQFF. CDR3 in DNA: TGTGCCACCAGCAGAGGAGGGATCTGGGGGCAGTTCTTC. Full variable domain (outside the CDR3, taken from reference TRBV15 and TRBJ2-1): DAMVIQNPRYQVTQFGKPVTLSCSQTLNHNVMYWYQQKSSQAPKLLFHYYDKDFNNEADTPDNFQSRRPNTSFCFLDIRSPGLGDTAMYLCATSRGGIWGQFFGPGTRLTVL.

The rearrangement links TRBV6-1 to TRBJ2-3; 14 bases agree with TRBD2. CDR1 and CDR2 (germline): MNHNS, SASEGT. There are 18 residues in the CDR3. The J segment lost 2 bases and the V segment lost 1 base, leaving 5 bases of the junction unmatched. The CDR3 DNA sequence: TGTGCCAGCAGTGAAGGGAGGACTAGCGGGAGGCCCACAGATACGCAGTATTTT. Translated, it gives CASSEGRTSGRPTDTQYF.

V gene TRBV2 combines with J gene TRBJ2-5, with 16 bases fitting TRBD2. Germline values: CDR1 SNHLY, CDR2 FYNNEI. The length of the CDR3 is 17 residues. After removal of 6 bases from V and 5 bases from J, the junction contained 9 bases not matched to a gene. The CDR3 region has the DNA TGTGCCAGCAGGGACGGGACTAGCGGGAGGGCGGATGAGACCCAGTACTTC. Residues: CASRDGTSGRADETQYF.